This entry features one TCR beta chain sequence. In the authors' workflow: Amplification with reference gene primers provided the estimates of nucleated cell counts. The method was immunoSEQ multiplex PCR; TCRdb's version includes in-frame clones alone and lacks a portion of them. The V and J calls and clone size are taken from that table; D and trimming were inferred from the DNA. The data contain tens of thousands of clones, approximately 80% of them singletons. The data belong to a study of blood T cell repertoires in COVID-19. Looking at the study overall: Samples came from the United States, Italy and Spain, spanning acute and convalescent COVID-19. The analysed material was cDNA or gDNA that came from T cells, B-cell-depleted T cells, or PBMCs.

V lost 4 bases, J lost 5 bases, and 12 bases lay in between. Germline assignment: CDR1 SGHRS and CDR2 YFSETQ. The CDR3 is made up of 13 amino acids. Sample: peripheral blood. This receptor was taken from a man in his sixties with active or convalescent COVID-19. V is TRBV5-1 and J is TRBJ1-2; D may be TRBD1 (6 bases). CDR3 DNA: TGCGCCAGCAGCCAAGGGACATTGTATGGCTACACCTTC. Protein: CASSQGTLYGYTF.